What follows are 4 T cell receptor beta chains derived from one specimen sequenced in a study of T cells after yellow fever vaccination. TCRdb redid the calling of the 5' RACE reads with MiXCR, one entry per CDR3 protein. The data hold about 550,000 distinct CDR3 sequences, with 15% to 20% observed a single time. This specimen consisted of PBMCs, obtained 15 days after the yellow fever booster vaccination. The receptors were gathered from a man in his thirties or forties who received the YFV17D yellow fever vaccine.

This clonotype was detected a few times. The chain links TRBV20-1 to TRBJ1-6, with D possibly TRBD1 on 5 matching bases. The V end was cut by 3 bases, the J end by 14 bases, with 20 bases between. CDR1 DFQATT and CDR2 SNEGSKA come from the germline V gene (reference sequence). CDR3 length: 14 residues. CDR3 residues: CSARAGAVGTTLHF. The CDR3 DNA reads as TGCAGTGCTAGGGCCGGGGCAGTGGGGACCACCCTCCACTTT.

The genes are TRBV28 and TRBJ1-4, with D unresolved. In germline, CDR1 is MDHEN, CDR2 SYDVKM. Deletions cut 6 bases from V and 11 bases from J, with 10 bases between. This CDR3 has 11 amino acids. CDR3 loop: CASSPRLKLFF. CDR3 DNA sequence: TGTGCCAGCAGCCCTCGGCTTAAACTGTTTTTT.

The table lists this clonotype with a few counts. The rearrangement uses TRBV11-2 and TRBJ2-3, with 8 nucleotides matching TRBD1. Trimming took 5 bases from V and 11 from J; bases not matched to a gene: 6. The CDR3 consists of 12 residues. Germline CDR1 reads SGHAT; CDR2 reads FQNNGV. CDR3 DNA: TGTGCCAGCAGCGCTCAGGGGGCTGAGCAGTATTTT. Residues: CASSAQGAEQYF.

This clonotype was observed a handful of times. As DNA, the CDR3 is TGTGCCAGCAGCTTTGGGAGAAGGGGCTCCTACGAGCAGTACTTC. Its protein product is CASSFGRRGSYEQYF. The chain has TRBV5-6 and TRBJ2-7; the D gene could be TRBD1 or TRBD2 (5 bases each). The CDR3 loop spans 15 amino acids. The V gene lost 2 bases and the J gene lost 0 bases, with 12 bases spanning the gap. The germline gives CDR1 SGHDT, CDR2 YYEEEE.